These 22 T cell receptor beta chains share one sample of origin, sequenced in a study of blood T cell repertoires in COVID-19. Data came from immunoSEQ multiplex PCR; TCRdb stores just in-frame clones and leaves some out. The sample lists 50,000 to 75,000 clones, 91% occurring once. The sample was peripheral blood. These TCRs come from a human donor in a cohort sampled during active COVID-19.

V and J are TRBV4-1 and TRBJ1-6, with TRBD1 matching over 9 bases. V dropped 0 bases and J dropped 10; count of bases not matched to a gene: 7. This CDR3 has 16 residues. Looked up from germline, CDR1 is MGHRA and CDR2 is YSYEKL. CDR3 bases: TGCGCCAGCAGCCAAGATCCCGGACAGGGGTGGTCACCCCTCCACTTT. The encoded protein is CASSQDPGQGWSPLHF.

The rearrangement links TRBV2 to TRBJ2-7; weak D call: TRBD1 (6 bases). The CDR3 runs to 16 residues. V lost 0 bases and J lost 5, with 17 bases in between. CDR1 is SNHLY and CDR2 is FYNNEI in the germline V gene. CDR3 DNA sequence: TGTGCCAGCAGTGAAGCGCTTCAGGGGACGAGGGACGAGCAGTACTTC. Residues: CASSEALQGTRDEQYF.

The chain is built from TRBV30 and TRBJ1-5, with 7 bases that match TRBD1. CDR3 length: 13 residues. J lost 6 bases, V lost 4 bases, and 6 bases had no gene match. The V gene's germline CDR1 is GTSNPN and CDR2 SVGIG (reference sequence). The CDR3 DNA sequence: TGTGCCTGGAATCGGGACAGAGGTCAGCCCCAGCATTTT. It yields the protein CAWNRDRGQPQHF.

The chain employs TRBV28 and TRBJ2-5; TRBD2 might be the D (5 bases). V lost 6 bases and J lost 4, with 12 bases in between. The CDR3 spans 13 residues. The germline gives CDR1 MDHEN, CDR2 SYDVKM. CDR3 DNA: TGTGCCAGCAGACCTTACGAGGGAGAGACCCAGTACTTC. It yields the protein CASRPYEGETQYF.

The V and J genes are TRBV4-3 and TRBJ1-5; D gene ambiguous. Trimming took off 0 bases at V and 3 bases at J, with 6 bases between the two ends. The germline V gene has CDR1 LGHNA and CDR2 YSLEER. The CDR3 runs 14 residues. The CDR3 reads CASSQDPDNQPQHF. The DNA for the CDR3 is TGCGCCAGCAGCCAAGATCCAGACAATCAGCCCCAGCATTTT.

V gene TRBV27 combines with J gene TRBJ2-7; 7 bases line up with TRBD1. The V gene end was trimmed by 1 base and the J gene end by 5 bases; junction bases not matched to a gene: 5. CDR1 and CDR2 (germline): MNHEY, SMNVEV (reference sequence). The CDR3 has 14 amino acids. The CDR3 nucleotides read TGTGCCAGCAGTTTATACGGTACAGGGGACGAGCAGTACTTC. Its protein is CASSLYGTGDEQYF.

The gene calls are TRBV11-2 and TRBJ2-7, with D perhaps TRBD2 (5 bases). The V gene lost 5 bases and the J gene lost 2 bases, with 19 bases spanning the gap. The CDR3 has 16 amino acids. Germline V gene data show CDR1 as SGHAT and CDR2 as FQNNGV. The CDR3 coding sequence is TGTGCCAGCAGCGATAAGGCGGGTGGCTGGGCCTACGAGCAGTACTTC. Translation gives CASSDKAGGWAYEQYF.

This clone was detected once. The V and J genes are TRBV18 and TRBJ2-3; D remains ambiguous. Trimming stripped 3 bases from V and 3 bases from J, with 10 bases between. Germline V gene sequence: CDR1 KGHSH, CDR2 LQKENI. The CDR3 is made up of 14 amino acids. CDR3 sequence (DNA): TGTGCCAGCTCACCTGCCGTGCGGACAGATACGCAGTATTTT. Translating gives CASSPAVRTDTQYF. The whole variable domain, remainder taken from reference TRBV18 and TRBJ2-3, is NAGVMQNPRHLVRRRGQEARLRCSPMKGHSHVYWYRQLPEEGLKFMVYLQKENIIDESGMPKERFSAEFPKEGPSILRIQQVVRGDSAAYFCASSPAVRTDTQYFGPGTRLTVL.

The gene calls are TRBV29-1 and TRBJ2-3; 8 nucleotides line up with TRBD1. This CDR3 is 13 amino acids long. Per germline, CDR1 SQVTM and CDR2 ANQGSEA. The J segment lost 4 bases and the V segment lost 8 bases, leaving 8 bases of the junction unmatched. The CDR3 reads CSFSRGRADTQYF. The CDR3 nucleotides are TGCAGCTTCAGCAGGGGGCGCGCAGATACGCAGTATTTT.

In this sample, this clone is medium-sized. The chain is built from TRBV6-2 or TRBV6-3 and TRBJ1-5; D perhaps matches TRBD1 (6 bases). Germline CDR1 MNHEY, CDR2 SVGEGT. The ends were cut back, 2 bases at V and 5 bases at J, with 10 bases in the middle. CDR3 size: 14 residues. The CDR3 DNA sequence: TGTGCCAGCAGTTACGCGGCAGGGGATCAGCCCCAGCATTTT. Translation: CASSYAAGDQPQHF.

The rearrangement links TRBV7-2 to TRBJ2-5; D remains unclear. V lost 2 bases to trimming and J lost 5 bases, with 9 bases between them. The CDR3 is 13 residues long. Germline lookup yields CDR1 SGHTA and CDR2 FQGNSA. CDR3: CASSLSVRETQYF. The CDR3 nucleotides read TGTGCCAGCAGCTTATCGGTTCGGGAGACCCAGTACTTC.

V is TRBV11-3 and J is TRBJ1-2, with D maybe TRBD1 (5 bases). The CDR3 is made up of 12 amino acids. V shed 4 bases and J shed 5 bases, with 8 bases lying between them. Germline V gene data show CDR1 as SGHNT and CDR2 as YENEEA. The CDR3: CASSSGGYGYTF. The CDR3 DNA reads TGTGCCAGCAGCTCGGGGGGGTATGGCTACACCTTC. The variable domain in full, with the rest retrieved from reference TRBV11-3 and TRBJ1-2, is EAGVVQSPRYKIIEKKQPVAFWCNPISGHNTLYWYLQNLGQGPELLIRYENEEAVDDSQLPKDRFSAERLKGVDSTLKIQPAELGDSAVYLCASSSGGYGYTFGSGTRLTVV.

The CDR3 loop is CASSFQGGYGYTF. The DNA of the CDR3 is TGTGCCAGCAGTTTCCAGGGCGGCTATGGCTACACCTTC. The chain joins TRBV27 to TRBJ1-2; a possible D gene is TRBD1 (5 bases). CDR3 length equals 13 residues. Trimming pared 3 bases from V and 4 bases from J, leaving 9 bases between. Per the germline V gene, CDR1 is MNHEY and CDR2 is SMNVEV (reference sequence).

The V and J genes are TRBV7-2 and TRBJ2-7, with 9 bases that match TRBD1. The CDR3 consists of 15 residues. The ends lost 4 bases at V and 1 base at J; junction bases unmatched: 5. Per the germline V gene, CDR1 is SGHTA and CDR2 is FQGNSA. CDR3 sequence: CASSSPGQGSYEQYF. The CDR3, as DNA: TGTGCCAGCAGCTCTCCGGGACAGGGATCCTACGAGCAGTACTTC. Based on the CDR3 plus reference TRBV7-2 and TRBJ2-7, the full variable domain is GAGVSQSPSNKVTEKGKDVELRCDPISGHTALYWYRQSLGQGLEFLIYFQGNSAPDKSGLPSDRFSAERTGGSVSTLTIQRTQQEDSAVYLCASSSPGQGSYEQYFGPGTRLTVT.

The chain is built from TRBV27 and TRBJ2-2, with TRBD2 as a possible D gene (7 bases). The germline V gene encodes CDR1 MNHEY and CDR2 SMNVEV (reference sequence). Between the trimmed V and J ends, which lost 3 bases and 6 bases, there was a span of 20 bases. CDR3 length: 17 residues. The CDR3 coding sequence is TGTGCCAGCAGTTTTTCGACGAGGGGGGGATGGTCCGGGGAGCTGTTTTTT. As protein: CASSFSTRGGWSGELFF.

The chain is built from TRBV19 and TRBJ1-4; D gene uncertain. This CDR3 region has 15 residues. Between the trimmed V and J ends, which lost 3 bases and 3 bases, there was a span of 11 bases. From germline, CDR1 is LNHDA and CDR2 SQIVND (reference sequence). The DNA of the CDR3 is TGTGCCAGTAGTATCCCAGGCCAGGCTAATGAAAAACTGTTTTTT. It specifies CASSIPGQANEKLFF.

This rearrangement joins TRBV10-3 to TRBJ1-2; 9 bases are a match to TRBD1. Germline V lookup: CDR1 ENHRY, CDR2 SYGVKD. The CDR3 spans 14 residues. V lost 6 bases and J lost 14; bases outside the gene matches: 16. CDR3 DNA: TGTGCCATCAGGAAAACTACCGGGACAGGGCTTTATACCTTC. It codes for CAIRKTTGTGLYTF.

The V and J genes are TRBV5-1 and TRBJ2-2, with 9 bases aligning to TRBD1. The CDR3 loop spans 15 amino acids. Germline assignment: CDR1 SGHRS and CDR2 YFSETQ. J gave up 4 bases and V 3 bases, and 4 bases lay outside the gene matches. CDR3 sequence (DNA): TGCGCCAGCAGCTGGACAGGGGCTATCACCGGGGAGCTGTTTTTT. Translating gives CASSWTGAITGELFF.

The chain uses TRBV29-1 and TRBJ2-7; 10 nucleotides line up with TRBD2. J gave up 2 bases and V 6 bases, and 7 bases lay outside the gene matches. CDR1 SQVTM and CDR2 ANQGSEA come from the germline V gene. The CDR3 totals 14 residues. In nucleotides, the CDR3 is TGCAGCGTAGCAGGGACTAGCGTCGCCTACGAGCAGTACTTC. Translating gives CSVAGTSVAYEQYF.

The chain has TRBV24-1 and TRBJ1-1; possibly TRBD1 for D (5 bases). Germline CDR1 is KGHDR and CDR2 is SFDVKD. This CDR3 contains 12 residues. Trimming shortened V by 5 bases and J by 7 bases, and 10 bases separated the two germline ends. The CDR3 sequence: CATSGRGGEAFF. DNA for the CDR3: TGTGCCACCAGTGGTAGGGGCGGTGAAGCTTTCTTT.

Points on this clone: Distinct nucleotide sequences in the sample also encode this CDR3. The chain joins TRBV7-2 to TRBJ2-5, with D possibly TRBD1 on 6 matching bases. Trimming pared 0 bases from V and 4 bases from J, leaving 9 bases between. The length of the CDR3 is 14 residues. Germline CDR1 and CDR2: SGHTA and FQGNSA. The CDR3 DNA reads TGTGCCAGCAGCTTAGCGGGCAGGGGAGAGACCCAGTACTTC. Its protein is CASSLAGRGETQYF.

The V gene is TRBV20-1, the J gene TRBJ1-1; 10 nucleotides align to TRBD1. After removal of 3 bases from V and 1 base from J, the junction contained 5 bases not matched to a gene. Germline V gives CDR1 DFQATT, CDR2 SNEGSKA (reference sequence). The CDR3 spans 15 residues. CDR3 nucleotides: TGCAGTGCTAGTCGACAGGGGGCCGGGAACACTGAAGCTTTCTTT. Translation gives CSASRQGAGNTEAFF.